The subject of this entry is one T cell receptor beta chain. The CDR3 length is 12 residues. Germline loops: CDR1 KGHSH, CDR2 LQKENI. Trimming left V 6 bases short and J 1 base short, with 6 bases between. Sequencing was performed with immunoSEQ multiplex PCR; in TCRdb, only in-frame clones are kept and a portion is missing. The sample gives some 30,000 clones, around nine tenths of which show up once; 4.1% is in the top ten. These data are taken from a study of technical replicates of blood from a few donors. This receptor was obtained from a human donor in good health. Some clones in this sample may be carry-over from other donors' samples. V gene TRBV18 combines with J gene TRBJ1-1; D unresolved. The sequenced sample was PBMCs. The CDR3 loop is CASSSGNTEAFF. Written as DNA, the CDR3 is TGTGCCAGCTCCTCAGGGAACACTGAAGCTTTCTTT.